A single sample gave rise to the 13 T cell receptor beta chains below, sequenced in a study of blood T cell repertoires in COVID-19. The table came from immunoSEQ multiplex PCR; TCRdb's copy has only in-frame clones and leaves some out. The sample carries 55,000 to 65,000 clones, 80% to 90% recorded once. Sequencing was done on a sample of peripheral blood. The receptors were gathered from a man aged 55-75 years with COVID-19, enrolled during active disease.

DNA of the CDR3: TGTGCCAGCAGCCTTAGCGGAGAGTCCGGGCACGAGCAGTACTTC. Protein sequence: CASSLSGESGHEQYF. The genes are TRBV7-8 and TRBJ2-7, with D perhaps matching TRBD2 (6 bases). The CDR3 has 15 amino acids. V was cut by 5 bases and J by 5 bases, with 19 bases left in between. The germline gives CDR1 SGHVS, CDR2 FQNEAQ.

The rearrangement links TRBV7-9 to TRBJ2-7; TRBD1 agrees at 7 bases. This CDR3 region has 15 residues. Germline assignment: CDR1 SEHNR and CDR2 FQNEAQ (reference sequence). V dropped 1 base and J dropped 4; count of bases not matched to a gene: 7. The CDR3 nucleotides read TGTGCCAGCAGCTTAGTAGAGACAGGGACGTACGAGCAGTACTTC. This gives the protein CASSLVETGTYEQYF.

J is TRBJ1-5 and V is TRBV6-2 or TRBV6-3; D ambiguous. In germline, CDR1 is MNHEY, CDR2 SVGEGT. This CDR3 is 17 amino acids long. V dropped 5 bases and J dropped 2 bases, with 19 bases sitting between them. CDR3 residues: CASSPPSRPPRNQPQHF. CDR3 coding DNA: TGTGCCAGCAGTCCCCCCTCCCGTCCCCCCCGCAATCAGCCCCAGCATTTT.

The CDR3 nucleotides are TGTGCCAGCAGCTTAGAACCTGCAGGGGGGGAGCTGTTTTTT. Its translation: CASSLEPAGGELFF. The chain carries TRBV7-2 and TRBJ2-2; possible D gene TRBD1, 5 bases. Germline loops: CDR1 SGHTA, CDR2 FQGNSA. CDR3 length: 14 residues. Trimming shortened V by 1 base and J by 8 bases, and 11 bases separated the two germline ends.

This sequence joins TRBV6-5 and TRBJ1-6; D possibly corresponds to TRBD1 (6 bases). Between the trimmed V and J ends, which lost 6 bases and 8 bases, there was a span of 17 bases. This CDR3 region has 15 residues. CDR1 and CDR2 from the germline V gene are MNHEY and SVGAGI. The CDR3 DNA reads as TGTGCCAGCAGGGACGTGGACAGAATTCATTCACCCCTCCACTTT. Amino acids: CASRDVDRIHSPLHF.

The J gene is TRBJ1-2, the V gene TRBV6-5; 8 bases map to TRBD1. CDR3 size: 13 residues. V dropped 7 bases and J dropped 4; count of bases not matched to a gene: 5. Germline lookup yields CDR1 MNHEY and CDR2 SVGAGI. CDR3 in amino acids: CASTRTGRYGYTF. In DNA, the CDR3 is TGTGCCAGCACCCGGACAGGGCGCTATGGCTACACCTTC.

The chain has TRBV7-2 and TRBJ1-1; D not certain. This CDR3 spans 15 amino acids. V lost 1 base to trimming and J lost 1 base, with 10 bases between them. Germline lookup yields CDR1 SGHTA and CDR2 FQGNSA. The CDR3 protein is CASSLDVRRNTEAFF. Here the CDR3 DNA reads TGTGCCAGCAGCTTAGATGTGAGAAGGAACACTGAAGCTTTCTTT.

This clone was found once. The gene calls are TRBV13 and TRBJ2-3, with a weak D call TRBD2 (6 bases). Trimming pared 8 bases from V and 4 bases from J, leaving 16 bases between. This CDR3 region has 14 residues. CDR1 PRHDT and CDR2 FYEKMQ come from the germline V gene (reference sequence). The CDR3 protein is CASRLGGTADTQYF. CDR3 DNA sequence: TGTGCCAGCCGTCTTGGCGGGACCGCAGATACGCAGTATTTT.

The chain carries TRBV5-6 and TRBJ1-4; the D gene is possibly TRBD1 (6 bases). V lost 2 bases and J lost 0, with 14 bases in between. This CDR3 is built from 17 residues. Germline CDR1 SGHDT, CDR2 YYEEEE. As DNA, the CDR3 is TGTGCCAGCAGCTTAATGGGGGACACATCAACTAATGAAAAACTGTTTTTT. It is translated as CASSLMGDTSTNEKLFF.

The count of this clone is one. CDR3 sequence: CARPKQGTSQPQHF. The CDR3 DNA reads as TGTGCCAGACCTAAACAGGGAACGTCTCAGCCCCAGCATTTT. J is TRBJ1-5 and V is TRBV5-3; the D gene is possibly TRBD1 (6 bases). TRBV5-3 belongs to the ORF category, with a function that is uncertain. This CDR3 is 14 amino acids long. Trimming removed 7 bases from V and 6 bases from J, with 17 bases in between.

A few counts support this clone. V is TRBV7-9 and J is TRBJ2-3, with TRBD2 matching over 9 bases. V shed 5 bases, J shed 9 bases, and the junction held 6 bases outside the gene matches. The CDR3 has 13 residues. Per the germline V gene, CDR1 is SEHNR and CDR2 is FQNEAQ (reference sequence). CDR3 region: CASSPQAGGTQYF. The CDR3 DNA is TGTGCCAGCAGCCCCCAAGCGGGGGGCACGCAGTATTTT.

The rearrangement uses TRBV5-4 and TRBJ1-6; D is possibly TRBD1 (5 bases). The CDR3 is made up of 13 amino acids. Germline assignment: CDR1 SGHNT and CDR2 YYREEE (reference sequence). V dropped 2 bases and J dropped 6 bases, with 6 bases sitting between them. The chain's CDR3 is CASSLDSNSPLHF. The CDR3 DNA reads TGTGCCAGCAGCTTAGACAGTAATTCACCCCTCCACTTT.

V is TRBV7-2 and J is TRBJ1-1; no clear D gene. Germline-derived CDR1 and CDR2 are SGHTA and FQGNSA. V gave up 1 base and J gave up 1 base, with 7 bases separating them. The CDR3 sequence is 14 residues long. The DNA for the CDR3 is TGTGCCAGCAGCTTAGGAGGGTCGAACACTGAAGCTTTCTTT. Amino acids: CASSLGGSNTEAFF.